This entry is about one TCR beta chain. Its specificity is unknown. The table came from immunoSEQ multiplex PCR; TCRdb's copy has only in-frame clones and leaves some out. The sample lists some 100,000 clones, around four fifths occurring once. From germline, CDR1 is SGHDT and CDR2 YYEEEE. The length of the CDR3 is 15 residues. Trimming removed 0 bases at V and 5 bases at J, with 13 bases between. The source of the sample is a study of OX40 agonist ivuxolimab in advanced cancers. Study-wide background: Ivuxolimab is an agonistic anti-OX40 (CD134) antibody, and patients were treated with it.

Study-wide results and caveats: People who partly responded at 0.1-3.0 mg/kg had some of the least clonal expansion seen.

Blood specimens came from baseline, cycle 4 day 1, and cycle 7 day 1. Source: CD4+ or CD8+ T cells sorted from blood, taken in a trial of the OX40 agonist ivuxolimab. V is TRBV5-6 and J is TRBJ2-3; possibly TRBD2 for D (5 bases). The clonotype was recovered from an adult with an advanced solid tumor such as melanoma, head and neck, liver or kidney cancer. This CDR3 is CASSLVGRAQDTQYF. CDR3 DNA: TGTGCCAGCAGCTTGGTCGGGCGGGCCCAAGATACGCAGTATTTT.